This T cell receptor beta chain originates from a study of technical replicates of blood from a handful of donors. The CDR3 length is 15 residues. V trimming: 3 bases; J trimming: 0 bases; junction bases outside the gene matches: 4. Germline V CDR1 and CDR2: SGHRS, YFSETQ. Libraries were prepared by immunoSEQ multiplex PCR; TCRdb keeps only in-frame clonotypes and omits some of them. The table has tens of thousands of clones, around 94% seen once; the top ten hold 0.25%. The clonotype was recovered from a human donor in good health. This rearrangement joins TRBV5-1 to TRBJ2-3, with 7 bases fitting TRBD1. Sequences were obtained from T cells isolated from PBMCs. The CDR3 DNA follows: TGCGCCAGCAGCTCGGGACAGCAGAGCACAGATACGCAGTATTTT. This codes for CASSSGQQSTDTQYF.